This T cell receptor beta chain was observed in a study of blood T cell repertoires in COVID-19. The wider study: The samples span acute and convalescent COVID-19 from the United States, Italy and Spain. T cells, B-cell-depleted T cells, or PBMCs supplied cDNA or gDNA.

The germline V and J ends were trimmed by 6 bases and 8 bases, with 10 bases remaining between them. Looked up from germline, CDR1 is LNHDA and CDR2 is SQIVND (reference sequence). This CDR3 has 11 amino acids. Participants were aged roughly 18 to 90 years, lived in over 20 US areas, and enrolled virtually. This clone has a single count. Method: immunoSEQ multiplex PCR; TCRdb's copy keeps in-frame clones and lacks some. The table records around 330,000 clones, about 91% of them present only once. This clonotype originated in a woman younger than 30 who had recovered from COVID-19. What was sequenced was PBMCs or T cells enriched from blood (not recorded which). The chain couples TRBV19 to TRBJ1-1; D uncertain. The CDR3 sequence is CASSFYLEAFF. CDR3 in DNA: TGTGCCAGTAGCTTCTACCTCGAAGCTTTCTTT. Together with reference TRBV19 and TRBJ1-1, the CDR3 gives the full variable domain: DGGITQSPKYLFRKEGQNVTLSCEQNLNHDAMYWYRQDPGQGLRLIYYSQIVNDFQKGDIAEGYSVSREKKESFPLTVTSAQKNPTAFYLCASSFYLEAFFGQGTRLTVV.